What follows are 9 T cell receptor beta chains derived from one specimen sequenced in a study of T-cell memory formation after mild COVID-19. TCRdb reanalysed the 5' RACE reads using MiXCR and keeps one entry per CDR3 protein. The data contain some 290,000 distinct CDR3 sequences, about a sixth of them singletons. What was sequenced was PBMCs or a T cell subset sorted from them (not recorded which). These receptors were taken from a man aged 18 to 30 who had mild COVID-19 (a few samples of this study predate the infection). Cell type and time point are not known.

In this sample, this clonotype turned up a few times. The chain is built from TRBV7-2 and TRBJ2-1; 8 nucleotides line up with TRBD2. The V and J ends lost 3 bases and 6 bases, in that order; junction bases with no gene match: 4. The CDR3 sequence is 14 residues long. Looked up from germline, CDR1 is SGHTA and CDR2 is FQGNSA. CDR3 sequence: CASSFGGGTNEQFF. In nucleotides, the CDR3 is TGTGCCAGCAGCTTCGGCGGGGGGACCAATGAGCAGTTCTTC.

V gene TRBV9 combines with J gene TRBJ2-2, with D maybe TRBD1 (5 bases). This CDR3 is built from 16 residues. Trimming took off 1 base at V and 6 bases at J, with 16 bases between the two ends. CDR1 SGDLS and CDR2 YYNGEE come from the germline V gene. The CDR3, as DNA: TGTGCCAGCAGCGTATCAGGGCTACCACCAGCCGGGGAGCTGTTTTTT. Its translation: CASSVSGLPPAGELFF.

In its sample, this clonotype was seen a few times. The junction and the germline gene differ at one end; a read error may be behind it. The chain has TRBV15 and TRBJ1-1, with D unclear. Germline loops: CDR1 LNHNV, CDR2 YYDKDF (reference sequence). The CDR3 spans 14 residues. This chain's CDR3 is CATSRYGGNAEAFF. The DNA for the CDR3 is TGTGCCACCAGCAGATACGGAGGGAACGCTGAAGCTTTCTTT.

The chain couples TRBV7-8 to TRBJ1-1, with no clear D. The V and J ends lost 8 bases and 2 bases respectively, with 15 bases between them. Germline CDR1 reads SGHVS; CDR2 reads FQNEAQ. This CDR3 is built from 14 residues. The CDR3 here is CASETWAENTEAFF. CDR3 sequence (DNA): TGTGCCAGCGAGACATGGGCAGAAAACACTGAAGCTTTCTTT.

J is TRBJ2-5 and V is TRBV7-6, with 8 bases matching TRBD2. V trimming: 1 base; J trimming: 2 bases; junction bases outside the gene matches: 9. The CDR3 extends over 17 amino acids. From germline, CDR1 is SGHVS and CDR2 FNYEAQ. The CDR3 sequence: CASSLDPGGATQETQYF. CDR3 in DNA: TGTGCCAGCAGCTTAGATCCGGGGGGGGCAACACAAGAGACCCAGTACTTC.

CDR3 sequence: CASSEAVPKDTQYF. The CDR3 nucleotides are TGTGCCAGCAGTGAGGCTGTACCCAAGGACACCCAGTACTTC. The V call is TRBV2, the J call TRBJ2-5; the D is unclear. The CDR3 sequence is 14 residues long. Trimming cost V 3 bases and J 8 bases, with 16 bases left between them. The germline V gene has CDR1 SNHLY and CDR2 FYNNEI.

This clonotype occurred a few times. This sequence joins TRBV27 and TRBJ2-3; TRBD2 aligns across 10 bases. V shed 3 bases and J 8 bases; nucleotides not matched to a gene: 11. Per the germline V gene, CDR1 is MNHEY and CDR2 is SMNVEV (reference sequence). CDR3 length: 16 residues. CDR3 in DNA: TGTGCCAGCAGTTTCGGGGTAGCGGGGGGATTCGGTACGCAGTATTTT. Protein product: CASSFGVAGGFGTQYF.

This clonotype was counted a single time. The V gene is TRBV15, the J gene TRBJ1-1; weak D call: TRBD1 (5 bases). Germline loops: CDR1 LNHNV, CDR2 YYDKDF (reference sequence). The CDR3 consists of 14 residues. V lost 1 base and J 8 bases, leaving 14 bases between the germline ends. This chain's CDR3 is CATSRVGVDREAFF. CDR3 nucleotides: TGTGCCACCAGCAGAGTCGGGGTCGACAGAGAAGCTTTCTTT.

This clonotype was seen more than once but under ten times. The chain combines TRBV7-3 with TRBJ2-7, with D perhaps TRBD2 (7 bases). Per germline, CDR1 SGHTA and CDR2 FQGTGA. V gave up 1 base and J gave up 4 bases, with 14 bases separating them. The CDR3 is 15 residues long. The CDR3 sequence: CASSLRGGVGYEQYV. CDR3 bases: TGTGCCAGCAGCTTAAGGGGGGGCGTGGGATACGAGCAGTACGTC.